This T cell receptor beta chain was captured in a study of B cell selection in AIRE deficiency. The study, taken as a whole, reports: Around a third of healthy-donor shared Treg TCRbeta sequences appeared in patient Tconv cells. CDR3s were shorter in shared Treg sequences, reflecting few non-templated nucleotide insertions. Healthy donors alone shared over 25% of about 3,600 Treg sequences; patients alone nearly 9.5%.

Conventional CD4 T cells were sorted as CD4+CD127+ cells. As regards this clone: As yet, its antigen is unknown.

The assay was immunoSEQ multiplex PCR, and TCRdb's table has in-frame clones only and misses some. Of 22,000 or so clones detected, about 96% appear once; the ten largest clones hold less than 0.4%. V lost 3 bases and J 5 bases, leaving 12 bases between the germline ends. CDR3 length: 14 residues. Germline lookup yields CDR1 SGHVS and CDR2 FNYEAQ. Sequencing was done on a sample of conventional CD4+ T cells sorted from PBMCs. The chain carries TRBV7-6 and TRBJ2-3, with D perhaps TRBD2 (5 bases). This clonotype was obtained from a human donor with AIRE deficiency. The DNA of the CDR3 is TGTGCCAGCAGCTTGTTCGCGGGTAGAGATACGCAGTATTTT. It specifies CASSLFAGRDTQYF.